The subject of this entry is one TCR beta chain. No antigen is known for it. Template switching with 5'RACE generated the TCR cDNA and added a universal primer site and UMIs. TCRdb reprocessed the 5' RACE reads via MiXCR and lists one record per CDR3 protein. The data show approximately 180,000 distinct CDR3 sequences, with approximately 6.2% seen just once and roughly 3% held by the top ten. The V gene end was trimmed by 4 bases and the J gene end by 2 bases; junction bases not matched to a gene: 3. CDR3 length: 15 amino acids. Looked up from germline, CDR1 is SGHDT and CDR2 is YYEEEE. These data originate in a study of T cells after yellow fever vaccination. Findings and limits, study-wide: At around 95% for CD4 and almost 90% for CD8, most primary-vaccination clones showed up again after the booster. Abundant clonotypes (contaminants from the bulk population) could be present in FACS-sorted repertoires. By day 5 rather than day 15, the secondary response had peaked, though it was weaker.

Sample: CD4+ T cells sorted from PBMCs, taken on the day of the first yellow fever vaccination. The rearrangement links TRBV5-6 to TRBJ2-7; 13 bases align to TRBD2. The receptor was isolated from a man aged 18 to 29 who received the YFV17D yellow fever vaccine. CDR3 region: CASSQGLAGPYEQYV. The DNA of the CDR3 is TGTGCCAGCAGCCAGGGACTAGCGGGGCCCTACGAGCAGTACGTC.